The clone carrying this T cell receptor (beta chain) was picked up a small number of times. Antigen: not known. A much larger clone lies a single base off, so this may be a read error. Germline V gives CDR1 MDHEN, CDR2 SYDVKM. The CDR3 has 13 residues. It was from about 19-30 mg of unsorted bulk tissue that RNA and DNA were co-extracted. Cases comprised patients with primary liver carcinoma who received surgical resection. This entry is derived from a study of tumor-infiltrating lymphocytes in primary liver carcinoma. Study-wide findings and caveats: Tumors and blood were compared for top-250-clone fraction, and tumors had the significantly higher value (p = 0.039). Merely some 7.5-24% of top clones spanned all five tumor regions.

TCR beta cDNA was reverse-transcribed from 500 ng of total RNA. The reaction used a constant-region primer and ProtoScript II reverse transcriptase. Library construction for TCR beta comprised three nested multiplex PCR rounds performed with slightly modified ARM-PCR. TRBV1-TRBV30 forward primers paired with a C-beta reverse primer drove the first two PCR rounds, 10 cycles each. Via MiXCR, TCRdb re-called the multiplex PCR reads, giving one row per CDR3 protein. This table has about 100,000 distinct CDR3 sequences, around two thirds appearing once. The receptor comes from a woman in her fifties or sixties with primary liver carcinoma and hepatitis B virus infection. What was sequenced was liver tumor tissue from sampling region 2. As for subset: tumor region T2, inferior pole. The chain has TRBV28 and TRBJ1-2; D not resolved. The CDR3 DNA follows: TGTGCCAGCAGATATACACAGAGCTATGGCTACAGCTTC. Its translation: CASRYTQSYGYSF.